The 21 T cell receptor beta chains in this list originate from one sample, sequenced in a study of shared clonotypes between healthy human individuals. Only in-frame clones appear in the TCRdb table, and some are missing; sequencing was by immunoSEQ multiplex PCR. The data show approximately 1.5 million clones, less than 99% seen once. The specimen sequenced was naive CD4+ T cells sorted from blood. Subset: CD45RA+ positively selected. These receptors came from a man aged 30 to 39 in good health.

On this clone itself: The same CDR3 also results from other DNA sequences found in this sample. The chain carries TRBV29-1 and TRBJ1-5; D is unclear. Germline lookup yields CDR1 SQVTM and CDR2 ANQGSEA. This CDR3 has 12 amino acids. V lost 4 bases and J lost 4, with 8 bases in between. CDR3: CSVAGQNQPQHF. Written as DNA, the CDR3 is TGCAGCGTTGCGGGCCAGAATCAGCCCCAGCATTTT. The whole variable domain, filled in from reference TRBV29-1 and TRBJ1-5, reads SAVISQKPSRDICQRGTSLTIQCQVDSQVTMMFWYRQQPGQSLTLIATANQGSEATYESGFVIDKFPISRPNLTFSTLTVSNMSPEDSSIYLCSVAGQNQPQHFGDGTRLSIL.

This sequence joins TRBV18 and TRBJ2-1; no definite D call. Per the germline V gene, CDR1 is KGHSH and CDR2 is LQKENI. The ends were cut back, 1 base at V and 10 bases at J, with 11 bases in the middle. CDR3 length equals 13 residues. The CDR3 sequence is CASSPQNNGEQFF. The CDR3 region has the DNA TGTGCCAGCTCACCACAGAACAACGGGGAGCAGTTCTTC. Full variable domain (remainder filled in from reference TRBV18 and TRBJ2-1): NAGVMQNPRHLVRRRGQEARLRCSPMKGHSHVYWYRQLPEEGLKFMVYLQKENIIDESGMPKERFSAEFPKEGPSILRIQQVVRGDSAAYFCASSPQNNGEQFFGPGTRLTVL.

The chain carries TRBV6-1 and TRBJ2-3, with D unclear. The CDR3 runs 15 residues. V was trimmed by 4 bases and J by 0 bases, leaving 11 bases between them. CDR1 and CDR2 from the germline V gene are MNHNS and SASEGT. The CDR3 spells CASSGSFLSTDTQYF. The CDR3 nucleotides read TGTGCCAGCAGTGGGTCTTTCCTCAGCACAGATACGCAGTATTTT.

The genes are TRBV7-3 and TRBJ2-3; tentative D call: TRBD2 (5 bases). The CDR3 extends over 15 amino acids. Germline V gene data show CDR1 as SGHTA and CDR2 as FQGTGA. V lost 3 bases and J lost 4, with 14 bases in between. CDR3 nucleotide sequence: TGTGCCAGCAGCTTGGCGGGTCTAATTTCAGATACGCAGTATTTT. Protein: CASSLAGLISDTQYF. The entire variable domain, with the rest obtained from reference TRBV7-3 and TRBJ2-3, is as follows: GAGVSQTPSNKVTEKGKYVELRCDPISGHTALYWYRQSLGQGPEFLIYFQGTGAADDSGLPNDRFFAVRPEGSVSTLKIQRTERGDSAVYLCASSLAGLISDTQYFGPGTRLTVL.

This chain connects TRBV7-3 to TRBJ2-3, with 11 bases aligning to TRBD1. After removal of 5 bases from V and 0 bases from J, the junction contained 7 bases not matched to a gene. Germline CDR1 is SGHTA and CDR2 is FQGTGA. The CDR3 extends over 17 amino acids. The DNA for the CDR3 is TGTGCCAGCAGCCCCAGGACAGGGGGCTTGAGCACAGATACGCAGTATTTT. Translating it yields CASSPRTGGLSTDTQYF.

The table lists this clone with a count of one. The genes are TRBV28 and TRBJ2-3; 9 bases agree with TRBD2. The CDR3 consists of 15 residues. Germline CDR1 reads MDHEN; CDR2 reads SYDVKM. V shed 4 bases, J shed 4 bases, and the junction held 6 bases outside the gene matches. The CDR3 is CASSSSSGIPDTQYF. CDR3 DNA sequence: TGTGCCAGCAGTTCTTCTAGCGGGATCCCAGATACGCAGTATTTT.

The chain is built from TRBV7-2 and TRBJ2-7; D gene ambiguous. V shed 2 bases and J shed 5 bases, with 4 bases lying between them. The germline V gene has CDR1 SGHTA and CDR2 FQGNSA. The CDR3 is 11 amino acids. CDR3 sequence: CASSLHNEQYF. CDR3 in DNA: TGTGCCAGCAGCTTACATAACGAGCAGTACTTC.

V and J are TRBV7-9 and TRBJ2-2; unclear D gene. Germline V gives CDR1 SEHNR, CDR2 FQNEAQ (reference sequence). Trimming left V 6 bases short and J 1 base short, with 9 bases between. CDR3 size: 14 residues. The CDR3 bases are TGTGCCAGCAGATTCCTGGGGAACACCGGGGAGCTGTTTTTT. It translates to CASRFLGNTGELFF.

The V and J genes are TRBV14 and TRBJ2-3; 8 bases line up with TRBD1. The CDR3 extends over 15 amino acids. The V gene end was trimmed by 2 bases and the J gene end by 2 bases; junction bases not matched to a gene: 3. CDR1 SGHDN and CDR2 FVKESK come from the germline V gene. DNA for the CDR3: TGTGCCAGCAGCCAATGGACAGGGAACACAGATACGCAGTATTTT. This sequence encodes CASSQWTGNTDTQYF.

The chain carries TRBV11-2 and TRBJ2-1; D assignment may be TRBD1 or TRBD2 (5 bases each). CDR1 and CDR2 from the germline V gene are SGHAT and FQNNGV. This CDR3 has 14 residues. Trimming removed 1 base at V and 10 bases at J, with 14 bases between. In DNA form, the CDR3 reads TGTGCCAGCAGCTTAGGGGACGCCCTCCGGGAGCAGTTCTTC. Protein sequence: CASSLGDALREQFF.

This clone is a singleton in its sample. This chain uses TRBV2 with TRBJ2-7; no clear D gene. Germline V gene sequence: CDR1 SNHLY, CDR2 FYNNEI. CDR3 length: 14 residues. The V gene lost 2 bases and the J gene lost 0 bases, with 8 bases spanning the gap. The CDR3 DNA reads TGTGCCAGCAGTGAAATTCCGGACTCCTACGAGCAGTACTTC. It encodes CASSEIPDSYEQYF.

The rearrangement uses TRBV7-2 and TRBJ1-2; 8 nucleotides match TRBD1. V lost 6 bases to trimming and J lost 8 bases; unmatched junction nucleotides: 20. The CDR3 is made up of 17 amino acids. In germline, CDR1 is SGHTA, CDR2 FQGNSA. The DNA of the CDR3 is TGTGCCAGCAGTATACTAAACAGGGGGAGAATCGCTTTAGGCTACACCTTC. It is translated as CASSILNRGRIALGYTF.

The genes are TRBV5-1 and TRBJ1-1; 8 bases map to TRBD1. V shed 4 bases, J shed 1 base, and the junction held 6 bases outside the gene matches. The V gene's germline CDR1 is SGHRS and CDR2 YFSETQ. The CDR3 spans 15 residues. The DNA of the CDR3 is TGCGCCAGCAGCCCGGCAGGGGGCGGGAACACTGAAGCTTTCTTT. Its protein product is CASSPAGGGNTEAFF.

The rearrangement joins TRBV6-4 to TRBJ2-3; possible D gene TRBD1, 6 bases. Germline assignment: CDR1 MRHNA and CDR2 SNTAGT. V lost 3 bases, J lost 0 bases, and 10 bases lay in between. The CDR3 has 15 residues. The DNA for the CDR3 is TGTGCCAGCAGTGAGACAGGTTGGAGCACAGATACGCAGTATTTT. Protein: CASSETGWSTDTQYF.

The rearrangement joins TRBV7-2 to TRBJ2-3; TRBD2 aligns across 14 bases. V trimming: 4 bases; J trimming: 5 bases; junction bases outside the gene matches: 5. The CDR3 spans 16 residues. CDR1 is SGHTA and CDR2 is FQGNSA in the germline V gene. CDR3 region: CASSSGTSGRVDTQYF. For the CDR3, the DNA is TGTGCCAGCAGCTCTGGGACTAGCGGGAGAGTAGATACGCAGTATTTT. Together with reference TRBV7-2 and TRBJ2-3, the CDR3 gives the full variable domain: GAGVSQSPSNKVTEKGKDVELRCDPISGHTALYWYRQSLGQGLEFLIYFQGNSAPDKSGLPSDRFSAERTGGSVSTLTIQRTQQEDSAVYLCASSSGTSGRVDTQYFGPGTRLTVL.

The chain has TRBV11-2 and TRBJ2-7; TRBD2 agrees at 16 bases. The ends lost 6 bases at V and 4 bases at J; junction bases unmatched: 9. CDR3 size: 17 residues. Germline CDR1 reads SGHAT; CDR2 reads FQNNGV. The CDR3 reads CASSSKGLAGGPYEQYF. The CDR3 DNA reads as TGTGCCAGCAGTTCCAAGGGACTAGCGGGAGGGCCGTACGAGCAGTACTTC.

V is TRBV28 and J is TRBJ1-1; TRBD1 agrees at 10 bases. From germline, CDR1 is MDHEN and CDR2 SYDVKM. V shed 5 bases and J 6 bases; nucleotides not matched to a gene: 9. CDR3 length equals 15 residues. Here the CDR3 reads CASSPGDRGGPEAFF. Here the CDR3 DNA reads TGTGCCAGCAGTCCAGGGGACAGGGGAGGCCCTGAAGCTTTCTTT.

CDR3: CSVEGLAGGSSSYNEQFF. CDR3 bases: TGCAGCGTTGAGGGACTAGCGGGAGGCTCGAGCTCCTACAATGAGCAGTTCTTC. The chain combines TRBV29-1 with TRBJ2-1, with 15 bases fitting TRBD2. The germline V gene encodes CDR1 SQVTM and CDR2 ANQGSEA. With V trimmed by 3 bases and J by 0 bases, 6 bases remained unmatched. The CDR3 spans 18 residues.

The chain carries TRBV5-8 and TRBJ1-1; D is perhaps TRBD1 (6 bases). Germline V CDR1 and CDR2: SGHTS, YDEGEE. The length of the CDR3 is 13 residues. Trimming pared 5 bases from V and 2 bases from J, leaving 10 bases between. The DNA of the CDR3 is TGTGCCAGCAGACTGGACAGAAACACTGAAGCTTTCTTT. It specifies CASRLDRNTEAFF.

The chain couples TRBV5-4 to TRBJ2-3, with D hard to call. In germline, CDR1 is SGHNT, CDR2 YYREEE (reference sequence). Trimming shortened V by 2 bases and J by 3 bases, and 7 bases separated the two germline ends. The CDR3 runs to 13 residues. The CDR3 DNA reads TGTGCCAGCAGCTTTTTTGGGACAGATACGCAGTATTTT. Translated, it gives CASSFFGTDTQYF.

Comments on this clone: Other nucleotide sequences in the sample specify the same CDR3. The gene calls are TRBV18 and TRBJ1-5; D remains unclear. The ends were cut back, 3 bases at V and 2 bases at J, with 8 bases in the middle. The CDR3 spans 14 residues. Germline V gene data show CDR1 as KGHSH and CDR2 as LQKENI. CDR3 sequence: CASSPSGGNQPQHF. CDR3 nucleotide sequence: TGTGCCAGCTCACCCTCAGGAGGCAATCAGCCCCAGCATTTT.